This T cell receptor beta chain is drawn from a study of blood T cells in healthy people across ages. Whole-study results and caveats: Diversity of TCR beta correlated strongly with naive T cell percentage.

It was with a sample-barcoded 5' primer and a J-beta primer mix that a second PCR of about 6 to 11 cycles was run. TCRdb itself ran the 5' RACE reads through MiXCR, one entry per CDR3 protein. Of about 970,000 distinct CDR3 sequences in the sample, 51% were seen once. Germline V gives CDR1 SGHRS, CDR2 YFSETQ. The length of the CDR3 is 13 residues. Unmatched junction bases numbered 4, after V lost 4 bases and J lost 3 bases. This clonotype occurred a few times. As yet, its antigen is unknown. The rearrangement joins TRBV5-1 to TRBJ2-7; TRBD1 agrees at 7 bases. The sequenced material came from blood. The sequence came from a woman aged 60-75 years in good health. The DNA for the CDR3 is TGCGCCAGCAGCGTGGGACAGTTCTACGAGCAGTACTTC. It translates to CASSVGQFYEQYF.